The 24 T cell receptor beta chains reported below all come from one sample, sequenced in a study of cytomegalovirus exposure and HLA in healthy donors. Primers for the PCR totalled 60 Vbeta and 13 Jbeta. Sequencing was performed with immunoSEQ multiplex PCR; in TCRdb, only in-frame clones are kept and a portion is missing. The table lists 65,000 to 100,000 clones, 76% of them singletons. Sequenced input: PBMCs. These receptors were taken from a man aged 40-55 years in good health and CMV-seronegative.

The chain uses TRBV7-9 and TRBJ1-5; no definite D call. Germline-derived CDR1 and CDR2 are SEHNR and FQNEAQ (reference sequence). Trimming left V 5 bases short and J 3 bases short, with 20 bases between. CDR3 length: 17 residues. The CDR3 DNA sequence: TGTGCCAGCAGCCCGAGCATGGATCAGGCTGCCAATCAGCCCCAGCATTTT. Translated, it gives CASSPSMDQAANQPQHF.

This chain uses TRBV10-3 with TRBJ1-1; perhaps TRBD1 as D (5 bases). Trimming removed 0 bases at V and 3 bases at J, with 11 bases between. This CDR3 is built from 15 residues. Germline CDR1 ENHRY, CDR2 SYGVKD. As DNA, the CDR3 is TGTGCCATCAGTGAGTCGGAAGGGGTATACACTGAAGCTTTCTTT. Protein sequence: CAISESEGVYTEAFF.

This chain connects TRBV6-1 to TRBJ2-3, with 8 nucleotides matching TRBD2. V shed 3 bases, J shed 0 bases, and the junction held 5 bases outside the gene matches. The CDR3 spans 16 residues. The germline gives CDR1 MNHNS, CDR2 SASEGT. The CDR3 region has the DNA TGTGCCAGCAGTGACGGTAGCGGGGTTAGCACAGATACGCAGTATTTT. This gives the protein CASSDGSGVSTDTQYF.

This chain joins TRBV27 and TRBJ2-7, with 11 bases identical to TRBD1. Germline V gives CDR1 MNHEY, CDR2 SMNVEV (reference sequence). The CDR3 has 15 residues. V lost 4 bases, J lost 5 bases, and 7 bases stayed unmatched. CDR3 DNA: TGTGCCAGCAGTTCCTGGACAGGGGGCCTCGACGAGCAGTACTTC. Its translation: CASSSWTGGLDEQYF.

Only a few counts were recorded for this clone. The rearrangement uses TRBV27 and TRBJ2-7, with TRBD2 identical over 7 bases. Trimming took 6 bases from V and 7 from J; bases not matched to a gene: 6. The germline CDR1 and CDR2 sequences are MNHEY and SMNVEV (reference sequence). The CDR3 is made up of 12 amino acids. Here the CDR3 DNA reads TGTGCCAGCAGCCCGCCCGGGAGGGAGCAGTACTTC. It is translated as CASSPPGREQYF.

The chain uses TRBV28 and TRBJ1-2, with D uncertain. Germline V gene data show CDR1 as MDHEN and CDR2 as SYDVKM. CDR3 length: 14 amino acids. Trimming pared 3 bases from V and 4 bases from J, leaving 12 bases between. The CDR3 protein is CASSFPTLTYGYTF. The CDR3 DNA follows: TGTGCCAGCAGTTTCCCGACTCTTACCTATGGCTACACCTTC.

V usage is TRBV7-2 and J usage is TRBJ1-6; D call uncertain. The V gene lost 2 bases and the J gene lost 7 bases, with 6 bases spanning the gap. Looked up from germline, CDR1 is SGHTA and CDR2 is FQGNSA. The CDR3 is 13 residues long. The CDR3 region has the DNA TGTGCCAGCAGCTTAATCCTGAATTCACCCCTCCACTTT. Translation: CASSLILNSPLHF. Full variable domain (missing parts from reference TRBV7-2 and TRBJ1-6): GAGVSQSPSNKVTEKGKDVELRCDPISGHTALYWYRQSLGQGLEFLIYFQGNSAPDKSGLPSDRFSAERTGGSVSTLTIQRTQQEDSAVYLCASSLILNSPLHFGNGTRLTVT.

The V call is TRBV9, the J call TRBJ1-5, with D maybe TRBD1 (5 bases). This CDR3 has 15 residues. The V gene's germline CDR1 is SGDLS and CDR2 YYNGEE. Trimming stripped 0 bases from V and 2 bases from J, with 9 bases between. DNA for the CDR3: TGTGCCAGCAGCGTAGAGGGACTCGGCAATCAGCCCCAGCATTTT. Its translation: CASSVEGLGNQPQHF.

V and J are TRBV2 and TRBJ1-2, with D uncertain. The germline CDR1 and CDR2 sequences are SNHLY and FYNNEI. V gave up 9 bases and J gave up 6 bases, with 17 bases separating them. This CDR3 region has 13 residues. CDR3 in amino acids: CARSNEGIHGYTF. CDR3 DNA sequence: TGTGCCAGGAGTAATGAGGGCATCCATGGCTACACCTTC. Using reference TRBV2 and TRBJ1-2 for the parts outside the CDR3, the full variable domain is EPEVTQTPSHQVTQMGQEVILRCVPISNHLYFYWYRQILGQKVEFLVSFYNNEISEKSEIFDDQFSVERPDGSNFTLKIRSTKLEDSAMYFCARSNEGIHGYTFGSGTRLTVV.

The chain uses TRBV7-2 and TRBJ2-5; D uncertain. The J call could be wrong; TRBJ2-7 is a better fit for the DNA end. This CDR3 spans 13 amino acids. Looked up from germline, CDR1 is SGHTA and CDR2 is FQGNSA. CDR3 sequence: CASSLPSNYEQYF. In DNA form, the CDR3 reads TGTGCCAGCAGCTTACCATCCAACTACGAGCAGTACTTC.

CDR3 amino acids: CASSITVGFYEQYF. The CDR3 DNA sequence: TGTGCCAGTAGTATCACTGTCGGGTTTTACGAGCAGTACTTC. The chain combines TRBV19 with TRBJ2-7; no clear D. This CDR3 comprises 14 residues. CDR1 and CDR2 from the germline V gene are LNHDA and SQIVND (reference sequence). The V and J ends lost 3 bases and 4 bases respectively, with 13 bases between them.

This clone was detected a few times. The J gene is TRBJ1-1, the V gene TRBV5-1, with TRBD1 as a possible D gene (6 bases). The V gene's germline CDR1 is SGHRS and CDR2 YFSETQ. The V end lost 4 bases, the J end lost 2 bases, and 12 bases lay between the germline ends. The CDR3 covers 14 residues. This CDR3 is CASSRQGQNTEAFF. The CDR3 DNA is TGCGCCAGCAGCCGCCAGGGGCAAAACACTGAAGCTTTCTTT. Together with reference TRBV5-1 and TRBJ1-1, the CDR3 gives the full variable domain: KAGVTQTPRYLIKTRGQQVTLSCSPISGHRSVSWYQQTPGQGLQFLFEYFSETQRNKGNFPGRFSGRQFSNSRSEMNVSTLELGDSALYLCASSRQGQNTEAFFGQGTRLTVV.

The CDR3 DNA sequence: TGTGCCACCACCGCAGACAGGGGCAGCAATCAGCCCCAGCATTTT. Protein sequence: CATTADRGSNQPQHF. The chain uses TRBV15 and TRBJ1-5; 8 nucleotides agree with TRBD1. V gave up 7 bases and J gave up 1 base; unmatched junction bases: 6. The CDR3 totals 15 residues. Germline V gives CDR1 LNHNV, CDR2 YYDKDF (reference sequence).

The chain couples TRBV7-8 to TRBJ1-1, with 10 bases matching TRBD1. Germline V gene lookup returns CDR1 SGHVS and CDR2 FQNEAQ. The J segment lost 2 bases and the V segment lost 3 bases, leaving 3 bases of the junction unmatched. The CDR3 sequence is 15 residues long. The CDR3 region is CASSFGQGGNTEAFF. CDR3 coding DNA: TGTGCCAGCAGCTTCGGACAGGGGGGAAACACTGAAGCTTTCTTT.

The chain links TRBV5-6 to TRBJ1-1, with D perhaps TRBD1 (5 bases). The CDR3 is 15 amino acids. Trimming pared 2 bases from V and 0 bases from J, leaving 11 bases between. Looked up from germline, CDR1 is SGHDT and CDR2 is YYEEEE. This CDR3 reads CASSFDSSLNTEAFF. For the CDR3, the DNA is TGTGCCAGCAGCTTCGACAGCTCTCTGAACACTGAAGCTTTCTTT.

The table lists this clone with a few counts. V and J are TRBV6-4 and TRBJ2-3, with a tentative D call TRBD2 (6 bases). CDR1 is MRHNA and CDR2 is SNTAGT in the germline V gene. V was shortened by 0 bases and J by 2 bases, with 12 bases between the two germline ends. This CDR3 region has 16 residues. CDR3 in DNA: TGTGCCAGCAGTGACTCTGTAGCGGCTACCACAGATACGCAGTATTTT. Protein sequence: CASSDSVAATTDTQYF.

V gene TRBV4-1 combines with J gene TRBJ1-5; 11 nucleotides match TRBD1. Per germline, CDR1 MGHRA and CDR2 YSYEKL. CDR3 length equals 15 residues. The J segment lost 8 bases and the V segment lost 3 bases, leaving 6 bases of the junction unmatched. CDR3 region: CASSQTDRGLEPQHF. The CDR3 DNA reads as TGCGCCAGCAGCCAGACGGACAGGGGGCTGGAGCCCCAGCATTTT.

The chain recombines TRBV7-9 with TRBJ2-7; D not resolved. There are 14 residues in the CDR3. CDR1 SEHNR and CDR2 FQNEAQ come from the germline V gene (reference sequence). The CDR3 is CATAGPWPAYEQYF. The DNA of the CDR3 is TGTGCAACAGCAGGCCCCTGGCCGGCCTACGAGCAGTACTTC.

The chain uses TRBV19 and TRBJ2-1; 11 bases map to TRBD1. Looked up from germline, CDR1 is LNHDA and CDR2 is SQIVND (reference sequence). This CDR3 is built from 17 residues. Unmatched junction bases numbered 21, after V lost 5 bases and J lost 15 bases. The CDR3 DNA is TGTGCCAGTAGTTCTAGCAGTAGGACAGGGGGCCCGACACATCCGTTCTTC. As protein: CASSSSSRTGGPTHPFF.

The V gene is TRBV9, the J gene TRBJ2-7, with 8 bases aligning to TRBD2. The germline V gene encodes CDR1 SGDLS and CDR2 YYNGEE. The V segment lost 4 bases and the J segment 2 bases; nucleotides outside the gene matches: 11. The CDR3 loop spans 16 amino acids. The CDR3 nucleotides are TGTGCCAGCAGCCCGTTCGGCGGGGGGCATCCCTACGAGCAGTACTTC. It is translated as CASSPFGGGHPYEQYF. The full variable domain, completed using reference TRBV9 and TRBJ2-7, is DSGVTQTPKHLITATGQRVTLRCSPRSGDLSVYWYQQSLDQGLQFLIQYYNGEERAKGNILERFSAQQFPDLHSELNLSSLELGDSALYFCASSPFGGGHPYEQYFGPGTRLTVT.

J is TRBJ1-2 and V is TRBV6-5; D remains ambiguous. Germline V lookup: CDR1 MNHEY, CDR2 SVGAGI. This CDR3 spans 13 amino acids. V shed 2 bases and J shed 3 bases, with 7 bases lying between them. CDR3 region: CASSYKRYYGYTF. The CDR3 DNA sequence: TGTGCCAGCAGTTACAAGCGATACTATGGCTACACCTTC.

This clone was detected a few times. The chain's CDR3 is CSVAEQGNTEAFF. The CDR3 region has the DNA TGCAGCGTTGCGGAACAGGGAAACACTGAAGCTTTCTTT. The gene calls are TRBV29-1 and TRBJ1-1; D is possibly TRBD1 (6 bases). Germline V gene sequence: CDR1 SQVTM, CDR2 ANQGSEA. V shed 4 bases and J shed 2 bases, with 11 bases lying between them. The CDR3 runs 13 residues. Filled out from reference TRBV29-1 and TRBJ1-1, the complete variable domain reads SAVISQKPSRDICQRGTSLTIQCQVDSQVTMMFWYRQQPGQSLTLIATANQGSEATYESGFVIDKFPISRPNLTFSTLTVSNMSPEDSSIYLCSVAEQGNTEAFFGQGTRLTVV.

The chain has TRBV10-3 and TRBJ2-5; 8 bases are shared with TRBD2. CDR1 and CDR2 from the germline V gene are ENHRY and SYGVKD. V lost 0 bases, J lost 10 bases, and 19 bases stayed unmatched. This CDR3 contains 18 residues. Written as DNA, the CDR3 is TGTGCCATCAGTGAGTCGGAGCTAGCGGGTGCGTCGAGGGGGGACCAGTACTTC. Amino acids: CAISESELAGASRGDQYF.

The chain recombines TRBV18 with TRBJ1-3, with 7 bases aligning to TRBD1. V lost 2 bases to trimming and J lost 1 base; unmatched junction nucleotides: 8. The CDR3 covers 17 residues. Germline CDR1 is KGHSH and CDR2 is LQKENI. This CDR3 reads CASSPSLQGTSGNTIYF. The CDR3 bases are TGTGCCAGCTCACCATCCCTACAGGGGACATCTGGAAACACCATATATTTT. Variable domain in full (rest from reference TRBV18 and TRBJ1-3): NAGVMQNPRHLVRRRGQEARLRCSPMKGHSHVYWYRQLPEEGLKFMVYLQKENIIDESGMPKERFSAEFPKEGPSILRIQQVVRGDSAAYFCASSPSLQGTSGNTIYFGEGSWLTVV.